This T cell receptor beta chain was sequenced in a study of T cells in Graves' hyperthyroidism and ophthalmopathy. Study summary: Initial diagnosis, before any treatment, was when peripheral blood was collected.

Study conclusions and caveats: Also found in blood were most expanded thyroid clonotypes above 0.001.

V dropped 6 bases and J dropped 2; count of bases not matched to a gene: 6. The CDR3 runs to 14 residues. Per germline, CDR1 DFQATT and CDR2 SNEGSKA (reference sequence). A word on this clonotype: Its antigen is as yet unknown. Since no conserved phenylalanine or tryptophan closes the CDR3, a read error is the likely cause.

Hyperthyroidism in the patients, aged 18 to 65, was newly diagnosed and under 2 months in duration. RNA transcripts served as the template for amplifying TCR beta CDR3 regions. Carried out on the TCR CDR3, a first-round RT-PCR used the HTBI primer set. MiXCR, applied by TCRdb to the multiplex PCR reads, yields one record per CDR3 protein. The profile covers a few hundred thousand distinct CDR3 sequences, with around 14% appearing a single time and 32% taken by the ten largest. Sequencing used blood. The chain couples TRBV20-1 to TRBJ2-7, with TRBD2 matching over 11 bases. The origin of this receptor is a woman aged 25-40 years with Graves' hyperthyroidism. The chain's CDR3 is CSALAGLAAYEQYL. The DNA for the CDR3 is TGCAGTGCCCTAGCGGGACTAGCGGCCTACGAGCAGTACCTC.